The 21 T cell receptor beta chains presented below share a single source sample, sequenced in a study of blood T cell repertoires in COVID-19 (dated by TCRdb to the early 2020s). Libraries were prepared through the immunoSEQ multiplex PCR assay. TCRdb re-hosts the immuneACCESS table, in-frame sequences only. Its copies lack some clones; in the studies checked, an unresolved V gene accounts for under half of them, and the cause for the rest is not known. The sample contains some 400,000 clones, 85% to 90% of them found a single time. 6% to 7.5% of the sample belongs to the ten largest clones. Specimen: peripheral blood. Receptors originate from a man aged 18 to 29 with active or convalescent COVID-19.

V gene TRBV7-2 combines with J gene TRBJ1-5, with D uncertain. The CDR3 sequence is 15 residues long. Trimming stripped 1 base from V and 0 bases from J, with 7 bases between. Looked up from germline, CDR1 is SGHTA and CDR2 is FQGNSA. Here the CDR3 reads CASSLGQYSNQPQHF. Written as DNA, the CDR3 is TGTGCCAGCAGCTTAGGGCAGTATAGCAATCAGCCCCAGCATTTT.

This clone appeared once. Other DNA sequences in this specimen translate into the identical CDR3. This chain connects TRBV28 to TRBJ1-3; unclear D gene. The CDR3 is 12 amino acids. Germline V gene sequence: CDR1 MDHEN, CDR2 SYDVKM. V dropped 8 bases and J dropped 2 bases, with 7 bases sitting between them. The CDR3 here is CASSTTGNTIYF. The CDR3, as DNA: TGTGCCAGCTCTACCACTGGAAACACCATATATTTT.

Concerning this clone itself: Sequence at one end of the junction differs from germline and may be a read error. The chain uses TRBV7-7 and TRBJ2-1; the match to TRBD2 covers 11 bases. This CDR3 is 17 amino acids long. Germline CDR1 is SSHAT and CDR2 is FNYEAQ (reference sequence). The CDR3 DNA sequence: TGTGCTAGCAGCTTAGGTTCTGGGACTAGCGGTTACAATGAGCAGTTCTTC. Translating it yields CASSLGSGTSGYNEQFF.

The chain combines TRBV14 with TRBJ1-1; TRBD1 might be the D (5 bases). The CDR3 consists of 13 residues. V lost 4 bases, J lost 0 bases, and 6 bases lay in between. The V gene's germline CDR1 is SGHDN and CDR2 FVKESK. The CDR3: CASSPGMNTEAFF. The CDR3, as DNA: TGTGCCAGCAGCCCAGGGATGAACACTGAAGCTTTCTTT.

V and J are TRBV29-1 and TRBJ2-5; 7 bases match TRBD2. The CDR3 runs to 13 residues. V trimming: 4 bases; J trimming: 5 bases; junction bases outside the gene matches: 7. The germline gives CDR1 SQVTM, CDR2 ANQGSEA. DNA for the CDR3: TGCAGCGTTGGGGGAGGGAGGGCGGAGACCCAGTACTTC. Its protein product is CSVGGGRAETQYF.

The J gene is TRBJ2-7, the V gene TRBV11-2; 12 bases agree with TRBD2. Looked up from germline, CDR1 is SGHAT and CDR2 is FQNNGV. With V trimmed by 2 bases and J by 4 bases, 3 bases remained unmatched. The CDR3 sequence is 15 residues long. The CDR3 DNA is TGTGCCAGCAGCTTACCCCTAGCGGGAGGGTACGAGCAGTACTTC. Protein product: CASSLPLAGGYEQYF.

The genes are TRBV19 and TRBJ1-2; 11 bases are a match to TRBD1. With 3 bases clipped from V and 6 bases from J, the junction kept 0 bases outside the gene matches. This CDR3 has 13 residues. Germline V gives CDR1 LNHDA, CDR2 SQIVND (reference sequence). DNA of the CDR3: TGTGCCAGTAGTATGGGACAGGGGGATGGCTACACCTTC. This sequence encodes CASSMGQGDGYTF.

CDR3: CASSDTTPAAQYF. CDR3 nucleotides: TGTGCCAGCAGTGACACTACACCAGCGGCCCAGTACTTC. V is TRBV6-1 and J is TRBJ2-5; D may be TRBD2 (5 bases). Trimming took off 3 bases at V and 9 bases at J, with 14 bases between the two ends. CDR1 MNHNS and CDR2 SASEGT come from the germline V gene. CDR3 size: 13 residues.

This clone has just one count. The CDR3 nucleotides read TGCAGCGTCAGACTCGGGGATTATTCACCCCTCCACTTT. Its protein product is CSVRLGDYSPLHF. This sequence joins TRBV29-1 and TRBJ1-6; D ambiguous. The germline V and J ends were trimmed by 6 bases and 8 bases, with 14 bases remaining between them. Per the germline V gene, CDR1 is SQVTM and CDR2 is ANQGSEA. The CDR3 spans 13 residues.

This chain links TRBV19 with TRBJ1-6; TRBD1 might be the D (6 bases). Germline CDR1 reads LNHDA; CDR2 reads SQIVND (reference sequence). CDR3 size: 15 residues. The ends were cut back, 3 bases at V and 4 bases at J, with 10 bases in the middle. The CDR3 reads CASSIGQQYNSPLHF. DNA of the CDR3: TGTGCCAGTAGTATCGGACAGCAATATAATTCACCCCTCCACTTT.

The gene calls are TRBV28 and TRBJ2-1; 8 bases align to TRBD1. The germline V gene encodes CDR1 MDHEN and CDR2 SYDVKM. V lost 5 bases and J lost 10; bases outside the gene matches: 10. This CDR3 is built from 14 residues. For the CDR3, the DNA is TGTGCCAGCAGTCTCGGTGGACAGGGAAACGAGCAGTTCTTC. It is translated as CASSLGGQGNEQFF.

There are a few counts of this clone. This chain connects TRBV11-2 to TRBJ2-2; no definite D call. V dropped 5 bases and J dropped 4 bases, with 8 bases sitting between them. Germline CDR1 reads SGHAT; CDR2 reads FQNNGV. This CDR3 is 13 amino acids long. The CDR3 spells CASSRGTTGELFF. DNA of the CDR3: TGTGCCAGCAGCCGAGGTACCACCGGGGAGCTGTTTTTT.

CDR3 nucleotide sequence: TGTGCCAGCTCACCCCGGGACAAAGACAATGAGCAGTTCTTC. Protein product: CASSPRDKDNEQFF. The chain is built from TRBV18 and TRBJ2-1; D is possibly TRBD1 (6 bases). Trimming left V 3 bases short and J 5 bases short, with 11 bases between. Germline CDR1 KGHSH, CDR2 LQKENI. This CDR3 has 14 residues.

This clone was found a few times. The rearrangement links TRBV27 to TRBJ1-4; the D gene is possibly TRBD1 (5 bases). Germline CDR1 is MNHEY and CDR2 is SMNVEV (reference sequence). CDR3 length equals 14 residues. Trimming stripped 6 bases from V and 7 bases from J, with 15 bases between. Written as DNA, the CDR3 is TGTGCCAGCAGGGGAACAGGCCAGAGTGAAAAACTGTTTTTT. Residues: CASRGTGQSEKLFF.

The V call is TRBV19, the J call TRBJ1-5; 9 bases map to TRBD1. The CDR3 consists of 18 residues. Germline V CDR1 and CDR2: LNHDA, SQIVND (reference sequence). Trimming at V came to 0 bases and at J to 6 bases, leaving 12 bases not matched to a gene. The DNA of the CDR3 is TGTGCCAGTAGTATAGAACCCCGGGGGACAGGGCTGTTTCAGCCCCAGCATTTT. This gives the protein CASSIEPRGTGLFQPQHF.

V is TRBV5-8 and J is TRBJ2-3; 11 bases map to TRBD1. The CDR3 contains 15 residues. Germline-derived CDR1 and CDR2 are SGHTS and YDEGEE. Trimming at V came to 4 bases and at J to 5 bases, leaving 6 bases not matched to a gene. DNA for the CDR3: TGTGCCAGCAGCCCTCGGACAGGGGGCATAGATACGCAGTATTTT. Its translation is CASSPRTGGIDTQYF. Together with reference TRBV5-8 and TRBJ2-3, the CDR3 gives the full variable domain: EAGVTQSPTHLIKTRGQQATLRCSPISGHTSVYWYQQALGLGLQFLLWYDEGEERNRGNFPPRFSGRQFPNYSSELNVNALELEDSALYLCASSPRTGGIDTQYFGPGTRLTVL.

The chain uses TRBV28 and TRBJ2-6, with 10 positions matching TRBD1. CDR3 length: 14 amino acids. V trimming: 5 bases; J trimming: 11 bases; junction bases outside the gene matches: 6. Germline values: CDR1 MDHEN, CDR2 SYDVKM. CDR3 amino acids: CASSPPGTGDVLTF. CDR3 DNA: TGTGCCAGCAGTCCACCGGGGACAGGGGACGTCCTGACTTTC.

This sequence joins TRBV7-3 and TRBJ2-5; perhaps TRBD1 as D (7 bases). Per germline, CDR1 SGHTA and CDR2 FQGTGA. V lost 5 bases and J 5 bases, leaving 18 bases between the germline ends. This CDR3 has 15 amino acids. CDR3 sequence: CASSRQEGARETQYF. The DNA for the CDR3 is TGTGCCAGCAGCCGACAGGAGGGGGCGCGGGAGACCCAGTACTTC.

The J gene is TRBJ2-5, the V gene TRBV19; 7 bases align to TRBD1. Germline CDR1 and CDR2: LNHDA and SQIVND (reference sequence). V lost 5 bases and J lost 5; bases outside the gene matches: 5. The CDR3 spans 13 residues. The CDR3 bases are TGTGCCAGTAGTGGACAGGCGCTCGAGACCCAGTACTTC. Its protein product is CASSGQALETQYF.

This chain connects TRBV10-3 to TRBJ2-1; TRBD1 agrees at 8 bases. The J segment lost 0 bases and the V segment lost 3 bases, leaving 13 bases of the junction unmatched. Germline values: CDR1 ENHRY, CDR2 SYGVKD. This CDR3 region has 19 residues. The CDR3 bases are TGTGCCATCAGTGAACATAGAATACAACAGGGGGTCTCCTACAATGAGCAGTTCTTC. Amino acids: CAISEHRIQQGVSYNEQFF.

This clone was found a few times. The V call is TRBV28, the J call TRBJ1-1; possibly TRBD1 for D (5 bases). The CDR3 loop spans 13 amino acids. CDR1 and CDR2 (germline): MDHEN, SYDVKM. V shed 5 bases and J shed 7 bases, with 14 bases lying between them. The CDR3 protein is CASSPDIVIEAFF. CDR3 bases: TGTGCCAGCAGTCCGGACATCGTGATTGAAGCTTTCTTT.